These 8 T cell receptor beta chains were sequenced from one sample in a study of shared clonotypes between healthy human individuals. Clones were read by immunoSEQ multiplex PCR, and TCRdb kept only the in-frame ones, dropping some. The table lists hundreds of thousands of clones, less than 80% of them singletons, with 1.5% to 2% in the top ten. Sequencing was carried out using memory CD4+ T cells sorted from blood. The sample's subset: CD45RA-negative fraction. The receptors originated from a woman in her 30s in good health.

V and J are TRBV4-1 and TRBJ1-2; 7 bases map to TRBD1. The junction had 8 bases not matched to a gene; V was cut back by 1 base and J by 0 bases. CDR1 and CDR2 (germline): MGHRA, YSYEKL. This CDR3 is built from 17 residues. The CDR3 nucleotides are TGCGCCAGCAGCCAAGGATGGAGGGACAGAGCTAACTATGGCTACACCTTC. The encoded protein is CASSQGWRDRANYGYTF.

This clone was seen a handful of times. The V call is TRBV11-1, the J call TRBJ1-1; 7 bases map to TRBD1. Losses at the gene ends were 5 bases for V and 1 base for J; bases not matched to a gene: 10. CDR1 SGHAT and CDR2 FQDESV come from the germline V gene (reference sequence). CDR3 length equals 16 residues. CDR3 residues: CASSLRLTGSNTEAFF. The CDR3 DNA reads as TGTGCCAGCAGCCTCCGCCTGACAGGGTCGAACACTGAAGCTTTCTTT.

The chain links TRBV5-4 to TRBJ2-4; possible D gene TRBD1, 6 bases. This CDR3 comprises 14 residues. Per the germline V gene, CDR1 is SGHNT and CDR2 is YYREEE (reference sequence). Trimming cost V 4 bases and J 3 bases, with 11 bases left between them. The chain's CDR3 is CASSPDSLKNIQYF. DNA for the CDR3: TGTGCCAGCAGCCCGGACAGTCTCAAAAACATTCAGTACTTC.

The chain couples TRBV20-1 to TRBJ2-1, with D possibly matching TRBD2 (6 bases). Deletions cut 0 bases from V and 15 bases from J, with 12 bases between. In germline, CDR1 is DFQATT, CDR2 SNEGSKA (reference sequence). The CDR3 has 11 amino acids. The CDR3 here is CSARELAPSFF. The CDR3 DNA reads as TGCAGTGCTAGAGAACTAGCCCCGTCGTTCTTC.

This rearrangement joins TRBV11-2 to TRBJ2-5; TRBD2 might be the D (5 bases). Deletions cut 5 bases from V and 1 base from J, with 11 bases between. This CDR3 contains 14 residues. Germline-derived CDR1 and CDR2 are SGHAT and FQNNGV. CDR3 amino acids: CASSPDSIQETQYF. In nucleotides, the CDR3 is TGTGCCAGCAGCCCGGACTCGATCCAAGAGACCCAGTACTTC.

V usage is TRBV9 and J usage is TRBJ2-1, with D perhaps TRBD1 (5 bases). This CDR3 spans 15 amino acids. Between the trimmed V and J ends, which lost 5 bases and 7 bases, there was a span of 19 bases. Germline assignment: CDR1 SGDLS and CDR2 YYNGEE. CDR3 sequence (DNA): TGTGCCAGCAGAGAAGACCCCCGGGCAGGGAATGAGCAGTTCTTC. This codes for CASREDPRAGNEQFF.

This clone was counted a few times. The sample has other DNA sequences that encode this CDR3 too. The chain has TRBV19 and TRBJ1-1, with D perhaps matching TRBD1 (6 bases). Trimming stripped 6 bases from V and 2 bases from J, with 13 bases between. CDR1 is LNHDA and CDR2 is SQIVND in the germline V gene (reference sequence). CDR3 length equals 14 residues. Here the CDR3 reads CASREHRVNTEAFF. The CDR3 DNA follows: TGTGCCAGTAGGGAACACAGGGTCAACACTGAAGCTTTCTTT.

Written as DNA, the CDR3 is TGCAGCGTTCTAGCGTCCAGGGGTCGCGGGGAGCTGTTTTTT. Encoded protein: CSVLASRGRGELFF. The chain has TRBV29-1 and TRBJ2-2; the D gene could be TRBD1 or TRBD2 (6 bases each). The germline gives CDR1 SQVTM, CDR2 ANQGSEA. V was clipped by 5 bases and J by 7 bases, with 17 bases between them. This CDR3 spans 14 amino acids.